Shown below are 17 T cell receptor beta chains from a single sample sequenced in a study of T cells in Graves' hyperthyroidism and ophthalmopathy. Amplified TCR beta CDR3 regions derived from RNA transcripts. First-round RT-PCR of the TCR CDR3 relied on the HTBI primer set. MiXCR, applied by TCRdb to the multiplex PCR reads, yields one record per CDR3 protein. The data hold roughly 500,000 distinct CDR3 sequences, with 15% to 20% observed a single time. Sequenced sample: blood. The origin of the receptors is a woman in her twenties or thirties with Graves' ophthalmopathy.

There are a few counts of this clonotype. The CDR3 spells CSARGGQTKETQYF. CDR3 in DNA: TGCAGTGCTAGAGGTGGGCAGACTAAAGAGACCCAGTACTTC. This chain links TRBV20-1 with TRBJ2-5; a weak D match, TRBD2 (5 bases). This CDR3 comprises 14 residues. Germline CDR1 DFQATT, CDR2 SNEGSKA (reference sequence). The ends were cut back, 1 base at V and 3 bases at J, with 12 bases in the middle.

This clonotype was counted a few times. The rearrangement uses TRBV28 and TRBJ1-1; D may be TRBD1 (6 bases). The CDR3 runs to 14 residues. Trimming shortened V by 8 bases and J by 6 bases, and 19 bases separated the two germline ends. The V gene's germline CDR1 is MDHEN and CDR2 SYDVKM. The CDR3: CASPPPTGKPEAFF. For the CDR3, the DNA is TGTGCCAGCCCCCCCCCCACAGGGAAGCCTGAAGCTTTCTTT.

Ten or more counts support this clonotype. The chain has TRBV30 and TRBJ2-1; TRBD1 matches 8 bases. Germline assignment: CDR1 GTSNPN and CDR2 SVGIG (reference sequence). V was pared by 2 bases and J by 4 bases, with 4 bases of the junction left unmatched. The CDR3 length is 14 residues. DNA of the CDR3: TGTGCCTGGAGTCAGGGGGCGGGATACAATGAGCAGTTCTTC. This gives the protein CAWSQGAGYNEQFF.

The genes are TRBV27 and TRBJ2-2; the D call may be TRBD1 or TRBD2 (5 bases each). Between the trimmed V and J ends, which lost 3 bases and 4 bases, there was a span of 9 bases. Looked up from germline, CDR1 is MNHEY and CDR2 is SMNVEV (reference sequence). The CDR3 sequence is 14 residues long. The CDR3 bases are TGTGCCAGCAGTTTCGTAGGGACCACCGGGGAGCTGTTTTTT. It specifies CASSFVGTTGELFF.

The chain is built from TRBV24-1 and TRBJ1-4; a possible D gene is TRBD1 (6 bases). The V gene lost 4 bases and the J gene lost 4 bases, with 12 bases spanning the gap. The CDR3 runs 15 residues. The V gene's germline CDR1 is KGHDR and CDR2 SFDVKD. The CDR3 DNA reads TGTGCCACCAGTGACCCGACAGGACTTAATGAAAAACTGTTTTTT. It is translated as CATSDPTGLNEKLFF.

This clonotype was recorded many times. This rearrangement joins TRBV28 to TRBJ2-3, with 7 bases fitting TRBD2. V lost 4 bases, J lost 2 bases, and 6 bases stayed unmatched. Germline V gene sequence: CDR1 MDHEN, CDR2 SYDVKM. CDR3 length: 15 residues. The CDR3 nucleotides read TGTGCCAGCAGTTCCCCTAGCGGCCTCACAGATACGCAGTATTTT. Translating it yields CASSSPSGLTDTQYF.

This clonotype was seen at least ten times. This chain connects TRBV29-1 to TRBJ2-7; no clear D. The CDR3 is made up of 13 amino acids. Trimming shortened V by 0 bases and J by 4 bases, and 10 bases separated the two germline ends. The germline CDR1 and CDR2 sequences are SQVTM and ANQGSEA. The CDR3 nucleotides are TGCAGCGTTGAAGAATCCGGGCTATACGAGCAGTACTTC. Protein: CSVEESGLYEQYF.

This chain links TRBV4-3 with TRBJ1-2; 10 nucleotides line up with TRBD1. CDR1 and CDR2 (germline): LGHNA, YSLEER. The CDR3 runs 16 residues. V shed 5 bases, J shed 3 bases, and the junction held 9 bases outside the gene matches. The CDR3 spells CASSWLGGQGYYGYTF. CDR3 nucleotide sequence: TGCGCCAGCAGCTGGTTGGGGGGACAGGGGTACTATGGCTACACCTTC.

J is TRBJ2-5 and V is TRBV6-1; D remains ambiguous. CDR3 length: 15 amino acids. V was clipped by 6 bases and J by 2 bases, with 16 bases between them. Per germline, CDR1 MNHNS and CDR2 SASEGT. In DNA form, the CDR3 reads TGTGCCAGCAGACGACACAGCAGCTTACAAGAGACCCAGTACTTC. Translated: CASRRHSSLQETQYF.

This chain joins TRBV14 and TRBJ2-1, with D perhaps TRBD2 (6 bases). The germline V gene encodes CDR1 SGHDN and CDR2 FVKESK. The CDR3 spans 16 residues. The ends were cut back, 2 bases at V and 8 bases at J, with 19 bases in the middle. The CDR3 reads CASSQSMGGWGDEQFF. The DNA of the CDR3 is TGTGCCAGCAGCCAATCTATGGGAGGATGGGGTGATGAGCAGTTCTTC.

This clonotype was counted between two and nine times. The rearrangement uses TRBV19 and TRBJ2-2; D remains unclear. Germline V gene data show CDR1 as LNHDA and CDR2 as SQIVND (reference sequence). CDR3 length: 13 residues. The V end was cut by 3 bases, the J end by 6 bases, with 8 bases between. Here the CDR3 DNA reads TGTGCCAGTAGTATCCCGAATTCCGGGGAGCTGTTTTTT. Translating gives CASSIPNSGELFF.

This clonotype was counted ten times or more. V gene TRBV20-1 combines with J gene TRBJ2-5, with 9 bases matching TRBD2. This CDR3 is built from 15 residues. CDR1 and CDR2 (germline): DFQATT, SNEGSKA (reference sequence). J gave up 1 base and V 5 bases, and 8 bases lay outside the gene matches. The chain's CDR3 is CSAGGTSIIQETQYF. The CDR3 bases are TGCAGTGCTGGAGGGACTAGCATAATCCAAGAGACCCAGTACTTC.

This clonotype was picked up many times. The junction departs from germline at one end; a sequencing error may be responsible. The rearrangement joins TRBV3-1 to TRBJ2-2; D is possibly TRBD1 or TRBD2 (5 bases each). CDR3 length: 12 residues. Germline V gene lookup returns CDR1 LGHDT and CDR2 YNNKEL (reference sequence). CDR3 nucleotide sequence: TGTGCCAGCAGCCTCAAGGTGGGGGTGCTGTTTTTT. This sequence encodes CASSLKVGVLFF.

Ten or more counts support this clonotype. This chain uses TRBV10-3 with TRBJ2-1; TRBD2 aligns across 11 bases. V shed 6 bases and J 2 bases; nucleotides not matched to a gene: 3. CDR1 is ENHRY and CDR2 is SYGVKD in the germline V gene. The CDR3 totals 15 residues. The CDR3 DNA reads TGTGCCATCAGGGGGACTAGCGGAGCCTACAATGAGCAGTTCTTC. It codes for CAIRGTSGAYNEQFF.

The CDR3 region has the DNA TGCAGTGCTCTAGCGGGCAACTCCTACGAGCAGTACTTC. It translates to CSALAGNSYEQYF. J is TRBJ2-7 and V is TRBV20-1; 8 bases are shared with TRBD2. Trimming removed 5 bases from V and 0 bases from J; junction bases left unmatched: 3. Germline loops: CDR1 DFQATT, CDR2 SNEGSKA (reference sequence). This CDR3 has 13 residues.

The chain joins TRBV28 to TRBJ2-7; 8 positions match TRBD1. The ends lost 6 bases at V and 3 bases at J; junction bases unmatched: 7. The CDR3 is 14 amino acids. The germline gives CDR1 MDHEN, CDR2 SYDVKM. DNA for the CDR3: TGTGCCAGCAGCACGGGACAGGTCCTCTACGAGCAGTACTTC. This sequence encodes CASSTGQVLYEQYF.

This clonotype was seen a few times. The chain recombines TRBV11-1 with TRBJ2-7; 7 positions agree with TRBD2. In germline, CDR1 is SGHAT, CDR2 FQDESV (reference sequence). V gave up 2 bases and J gave up 3 bases; unmatched junction bases: 7. The CDR3 is 15 residues long. DNA of the CDR3: TGTGCCAGCAGCTTAAGTGCACTAGCGAGCTACGAGCAGTACTTC. Encoded protein: CASSLSALASYEQYF.